The T cell receptor beta chain under discussion was sequenced for a study of T cell repertoires in cytomegalovirus infection (dated by TCRdb to between 2018 and 2020). A note on the overall study: Because public TCR beta signatures pointed to carriage of CMV infection together with the matching HLA type, the HLA type of each donor mattered for the analysis.

After removal of 0 bases from V and 6 bases from J, the junction retains 7 bases not matched to a gene. The CDR3 runs 16 amino acids, cysteine and phenylalanine included. Kept here is only the CDR3 DNA, which spans 48 bases and is read in frame from base 1. In the germline V gene, CDR1 corresponds to MGHRA and CDR2 to YSYEKL. About this clonotype itself: The specificity of this receptor is unknown. No much larger clone exists at a distance of one base, and base qualities are not known.

Sequencing relied on an Illumina HiSeq 1500. TCRdb trimmed the raw reads at Q25, called clones with MiXCR and kept productive beta chains. Each entry merges the rows of one CDR3 protein and shows their most common DNA and genes. A total of approximately 180,000 distinct CDR3 sequences appear in this sample, more than 9% of them only once. The ten biggest clones cover about 5% of the sample. What the authors observed across the whole study: The ex vivo response was dominated by HLA-C-restricted CMV-specific TCR beta clonotypes, which also provided the single most frequent clonotype in two of eight donors. In both this cohort and an independent approximately 350-donor cohort, the cumulative frequency of public TCR beta family members distinguished carriers of CMV infection plus the relevant HLA type.

The sample was PBMCs. The V and J segments used are TRBV4-1 and TRBJ2-3; TRBD2 agrees with 9 junctional bases. The clonotype was recovered from a human donor in good health (CMV status not recorded). Some clones in this sample may be carry-over from other donors' samples. The CDR3 region: CASSQELAGRTDTQYF. The DNA sequence is given as TGCGCCAGCAGCCAAGAGCTAGCGGGGCGGACGGATACGCAGTATTTT.